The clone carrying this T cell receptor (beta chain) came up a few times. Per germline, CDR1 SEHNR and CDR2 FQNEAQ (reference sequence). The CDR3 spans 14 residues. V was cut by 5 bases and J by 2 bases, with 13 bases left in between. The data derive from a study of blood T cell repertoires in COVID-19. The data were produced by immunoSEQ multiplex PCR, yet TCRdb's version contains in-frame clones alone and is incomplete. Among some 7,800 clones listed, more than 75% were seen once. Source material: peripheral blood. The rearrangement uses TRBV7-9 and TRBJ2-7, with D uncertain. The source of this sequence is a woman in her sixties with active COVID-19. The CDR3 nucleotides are TGTGCCAGCAGCGAGACACTCAATGCCTACGAGCAGTACTTC. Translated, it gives CASSETLNAYEQYF.